The 12 T cell receptor beta chains presented below share a single source sample, sequenced in a study of a mutant IDH1 vaccine in newly diagnosed glioma. Their target antigens are unknown. TCRdb's copy holds only in-frame clones and misses some; the assay was immunoSEQ multiplex PCR. The table shows some 58,000 clones, with around 81% occurring only once. Noted time point: week 35, safety follow-up. A 20-mer mutant IDH1 peptide at 300 ug was injected subcutaneously with topical imiquimod. The sequencing here drew on PBMCs, taken from a glioma patient whose treatment included an IDH1 peptide vaccine. The receptor source for this set is a man aged 35 to 55 with glioma.

This rearrangement joins TRBV29-1 to TRBJ2-5; no clear D gene. The CDR3 runs to 10 residues. Trimming shortened V by 4 bases and J by 5 bases, and 5 bases separated the two germline ends. The germline CDR1 and CDR2 sequences are SQVTM and ANQGSEA. CDR3 DNA sequence: TGCAGCGTTGGAACGGAGACCCAGTACTTC. Protein sequence: CSVGTETQYF.

This sequence joins TRBV19 and TRBJ1-5, with D tentatively TRBD1 (5 bases). The ends were cut back, 6 bases at V and 7 bases at J, with 19 bases in the middle. Germline loops: CDR1 LNHDA, CDR2 SQIVND (reference sequence). The CDR3 is 15 residues long. The CDR3 nucleotides read TGTGCCAGTAGGGGGCTCGGGGGGGAAAGCCAGCCCCAGCATTTT. This sequence encodes CASRGLGGESQPQHF.

The chain couples TRBV9 to TRBJ1-1; D ambiguous. The CDR3 sequence is 14 residues long. V lost 0 bases and J 1 base, leaving 7 bases between the germline ends. CDR1 is SGDLS, CDR2 YYNGEE, per germline. The CDR3 reads CASSVVGGNTEAFF. CDR3 nucleotide sequence: TGTGCCAGCAGCGTAGTCGGAGGGAACACTGAAGCTTTCTTT.

This chain links TRBV30 with TRBJ1-2; D is uncertain. The ends were cut back, 3 bases at V and 6 bases at J, with 11 bases in the middle. The CDR3 is made up of 12 amino acids. CDR1 is GTSNPN, CDR2 SVGIG, per germline (reference sequence). CDR3 coding DNA: TGTGCCTGGAGCGTCGGAGGGAATGGCTACACCTTC. Its protein is CAWSVGGNGYTF.

This chain joins TRBV28 and TRBJ2-1, with D unclear. There are 13 residues in the CDR3. The V end lost 5 bases, the J end lost 8 bases, and 13 bases lay between the germline ends. From germline, CDR1 is MDHEN and CDR2 SYDVKM. CDR3 sequence: CASSISRRYEQFF. Here the CDR3 DNA reads TGTGCCAGCAGTATCAGCAGAAGGTATGAGCAGTTCTTC.

The sample holds one count of this clone. This chain uses TRBV6-1 with TRBJ1-6; D call uncertain. This CDR3 has 13 amino acids. V dropped 3 bases and J dropped 5 bases, with 5 bases sitting between them. The germline CDR1 and CDR2 sequences are MNHNS and SASEGT. DNA of the CDR3: TGTGCCAGCAGTGACAGGCATAATTCACCCCTCCACTTT. It yields the protein CASSDRHNSPLHF.

This clone was counted a single time. The rearrangement uses TRBV7-2 and TRBJ2-5; D is possibly TRBD1 or TRBD2 (6 bases each). Germline CDR1 SGHTA, CDR2 FQGNSA. Trimming took 5 bases from V and 5 from J, leaving 30 bases between them. The CDR3 runs to 19 residues. The DNA of the CDR3 is TGTGCCAGCAGCCCCCCAGCTCGGGTGGGGGGCTCGTTCCGGGAGACCCAGTACTTC. This sequence encodes CASSPPARVGGSFRETQYF.

The V gene is TRBV10-2, the J gene TRBJ2-7; 11 bases are shared with TRBD2. There are 14 residues in the CDR3. V lost 8 bases and J lost 3; bases outside the gene matches: 6. The germline CDR1 and CDR2 sequences are WSHSY and SAAADI. The CDR3 DNA is TGCGCCAGCGGAGAGGGGACTAGCGGCTACGAGCAGTACTTC. Its translation is CASGEGTSGYEQYF.

The chain recombines TRBV12-5 with TRBJ2-1, with 7 bases aligning to TRBD1. Per the germline V gene, CDR1 is LGHNT and CDR2 is FRNRAP. J was trimmed by 3 bases and V by 7 bases; bases with no gene match: 12. CDR3 size: 16 residues. DNA of the CDR3: TGTGCTAGTGCTGCCGGGATACAGGGGAACTACAATGAGCAGTTCTTC. Its protein is CASAAGIQGNYNEQFF.

CDR3 sequence (DNA): TGCGCCAGCAGCAGGGACCGTGAGCAGTTCTTC. Its protein product is CASSRDREQFF. The chain uses TRBV5-1 and TRBJ2-1; D could derive from TRBD1 or TRBD2 (5 bases each). Per the germline V gene, CDR1 is SGHRS and CDR2 is YFSETQ. V was pared by 4 bases and J by 9 bases, with 8 bases between. CDR3 size: 11 residues.

This chain connects TRBV5-1 to TRBJ2-7; 8 positions match TRBD2. This CDR3 has 15 residues. The junction had 9 bases not matched to a gene; V was cut back by 5 bases and J by 2 bases. Looked up from germline, CDR1 is SGHRS and CDR2 is YFSETQ. The CDR3 spells CASRPGGARAYEQYF. The CDR3 nucleotides read TGCGCCAGCAGACCGGGGGGGGCGAGGGCCTACGAGCAGTACTTC.

The rearrangement uses TRBV5-1 and TRBJ2-1; D is unclear. The CDR3 contains 15 residues. In germline, CDR1 is SGHRS, CDR2 YFSETQ. Trimming cost V 0 bases and J 0 bases, with 7 bases left between them. The CDR3 sequence is CASSLGLPSYNEQFF. DNA for the CDR3: TGCGCCAGCAGCTTGGGTCTACCCTCCTACAATGAGCAGTTCTTC. Looking up the rest from reference TRBV5-1 and TRBJ2-1 gives the full variable domain: KAGVTQTPRYLIKTRGQQVTLSCSPISGHRSVSWYQQTPGQGLQFLFEYFSETQRNKGNFPGRFSGRQFSNSRSEMNVSTLELGDSALYLCASSLGLPSYNEQFFGPGTRLTVL.